The next 6 T cell receptor beta chains were all read from a single sample in a study of blood T cell repertoires in COVID-19. Generated by immunoSEQ multiplex PCR, the TCRdb table keeps only in-frame clones and is missing some. Of about 140,000 clones in the sample, approximately 80% were seen once. The sequencing sample was made of peripheral blood. The source is a human donor in a cohort sampled during active COVID-19.

The gene calls are TRBV7-8 and TRBJ2-5, with 7 bases matching TRBD1. The CDR3 totals 15 residues. The trim removed 5 bases at V and 0 bases at J, leaving 6 bases unmatched. Germline V lookup: CDR1 SGHVS, CDR2 FQNEAQ. Here the CDR3 reads CASSPRQGDQETQYF. In nucleotides, the CDR3 is TGTGCCAGCAGCCCACGACAGGGCGACCAAGAGACCCAGTACTTC.

The chain recombines TRBV7-2 with TRBJ2-7; 12 bases agree with TRBD2. V trimming: 6 bases; J trimming: 7 bases; junction bases outside the gene matches: 10. The CDR3 covers 15 residues. CDR1 is SGHTA and CDR2 is FQGNSA in the germline V gene. As DNA, the CDR3 is TGTGCCAGCAGTCACCGACTAGCGGGAGACCGGGAGCAGTACTTC. Protein: CASSHRLAGDREQYF.

This clone was counted a single time. The rearrangement links TRBV10-3 to TRBJ2-5; D is unclear. The length of the CDR3 is 12 residues. V was shortened by 3 bases and J by 5 bases, with 7 bases between the two germline ends. CDR1 and CDR2 from the germline V gene are ENHRY and SYGVKD. This CDR3 is CAISDSRETQYF. The CDR3 region has the DNA TGTGCCATCAGTGACTCGAGGGAGACCCAGTACTTC.

J is TRBJ2-7 and V is TRBV11-1; 9 bases are shared with TRBD2. CDR3 length: 13 residues. Germline V gene sequence: CDR1 SGHAT, CDR2 FQDESV (reference sequence). The junction had 3 bases not matched to a gene; V was cut back by 5 bases and J by 4 bases. DNA for the CDR3: TGTGCCAGCAGCCTGGGACTAGCTTACGAGCAGTACTTC. Translation: CASSLGLAYEQYF.

This chain joins TRBV14 and TRBJ2-5; 7 bases are a match to TRBD1. J was trimmed by 5 bases and V by 0 bases; bases with no gene match: 15. The CDR3 contains 18 residues. Germline V CDR1 and CDR2: SGHDN, FVKESK. In nucleotides, the CDR3 is TGTGCCAGCAGCCAAGATAGAAGGACAGGTGGGGTCGGGGAGACCCAGTACTTC. Its protein product is CASSQDRRTGGVGETQYF. The variable domain in full, with the rest retrieved from reference TRBV14 and TRBJ2-5, is EAGVTQFPSHSVIEKGQTVTLRCDPISGHDNLYWYRRVMGKEIKFLLHFVKESKQDESGMPNNRFLAERTGGTYSTLKVQPAELEDSGVYFCASSQDRRTGGVGETQYFGPGTRLLVL.

This sequence joins TRBV28 and TRBJ1-2; possible D gene TRBD1, 5 bases. The V end lost 4 bases, the J end lost 8 bases, and 26 bases lay between the germline ends. Per germline, CDR1 MDHEN and CDR2 SYDVKM. This CDR3 has 17 residues. The CDR3 DNA is TGTGCCAGCAGTTCCCCTGGACAAGTGCGCCCCGCCTGGGGCTACACCTTC. Protein product: CASSSPGQVRPAWGYTF.